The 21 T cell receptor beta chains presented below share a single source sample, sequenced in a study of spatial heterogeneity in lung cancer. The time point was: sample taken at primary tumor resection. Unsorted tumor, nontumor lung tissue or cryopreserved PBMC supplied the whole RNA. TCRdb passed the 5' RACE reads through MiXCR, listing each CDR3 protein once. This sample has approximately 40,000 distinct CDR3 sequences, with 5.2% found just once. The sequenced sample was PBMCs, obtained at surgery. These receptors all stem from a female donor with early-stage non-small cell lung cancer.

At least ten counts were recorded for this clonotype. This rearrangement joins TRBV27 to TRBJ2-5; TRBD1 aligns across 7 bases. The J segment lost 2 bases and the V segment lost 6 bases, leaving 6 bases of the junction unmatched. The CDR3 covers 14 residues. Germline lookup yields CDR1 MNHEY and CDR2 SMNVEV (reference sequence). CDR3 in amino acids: CASSWVGQQETQYF. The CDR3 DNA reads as TGTGCCAGCAGCTGGGTGGGACAGCAAGAGACCCAGTACTTC.

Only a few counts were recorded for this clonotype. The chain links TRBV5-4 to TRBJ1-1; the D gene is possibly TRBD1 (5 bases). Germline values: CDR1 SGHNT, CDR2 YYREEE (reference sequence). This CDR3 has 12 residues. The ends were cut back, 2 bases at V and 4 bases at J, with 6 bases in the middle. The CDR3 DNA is TGTGCCAGCAGCTTAGGGGTCACTGAAGCTTTCTTT. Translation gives CASSLGVTEAFF.

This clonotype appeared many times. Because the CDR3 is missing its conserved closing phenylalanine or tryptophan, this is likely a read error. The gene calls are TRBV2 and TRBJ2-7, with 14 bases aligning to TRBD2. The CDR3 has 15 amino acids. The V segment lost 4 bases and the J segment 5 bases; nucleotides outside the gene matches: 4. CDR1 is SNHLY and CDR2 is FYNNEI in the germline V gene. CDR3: CASSARTSGRNEQYL. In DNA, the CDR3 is TGTGCCAGCAGTGCCCGGACTAGCGGGAGGAACGAGCAGTACCTC.

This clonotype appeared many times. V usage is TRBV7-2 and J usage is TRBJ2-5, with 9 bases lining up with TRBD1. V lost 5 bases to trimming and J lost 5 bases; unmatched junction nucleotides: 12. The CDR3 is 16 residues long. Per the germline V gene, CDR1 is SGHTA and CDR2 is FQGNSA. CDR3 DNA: TGTGCCAGCAGCGCAAAACTGACAGGGGGGAGGGAGACCCAGTACTTC. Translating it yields CASSAKLTGGRETQYF.

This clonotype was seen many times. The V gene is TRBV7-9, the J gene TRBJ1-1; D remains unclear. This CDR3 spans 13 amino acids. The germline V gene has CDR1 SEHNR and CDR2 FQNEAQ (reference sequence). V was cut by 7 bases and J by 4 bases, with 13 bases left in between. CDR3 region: CASNWVPRTEAFF. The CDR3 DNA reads TGTGCCAGCAACTGGGTACCGCGCACTGAAGCTTTCTTT.

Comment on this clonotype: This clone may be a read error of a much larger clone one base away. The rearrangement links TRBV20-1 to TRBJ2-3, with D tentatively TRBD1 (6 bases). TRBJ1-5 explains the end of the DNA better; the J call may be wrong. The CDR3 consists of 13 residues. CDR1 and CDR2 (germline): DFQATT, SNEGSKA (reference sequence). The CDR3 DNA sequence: TGCAGTGTCAACAGGGACCCCACAGATACGCAGCATTTT. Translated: CSVNRDPTDTQHF.

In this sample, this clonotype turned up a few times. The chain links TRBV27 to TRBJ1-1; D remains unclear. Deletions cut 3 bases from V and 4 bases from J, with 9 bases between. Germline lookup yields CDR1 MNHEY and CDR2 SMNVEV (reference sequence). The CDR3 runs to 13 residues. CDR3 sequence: CASSLTLPTEAFF. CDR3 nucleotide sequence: TGTGCCAGCAGTTTGACTTTGCCCACTGAAGCTTTCTTT.

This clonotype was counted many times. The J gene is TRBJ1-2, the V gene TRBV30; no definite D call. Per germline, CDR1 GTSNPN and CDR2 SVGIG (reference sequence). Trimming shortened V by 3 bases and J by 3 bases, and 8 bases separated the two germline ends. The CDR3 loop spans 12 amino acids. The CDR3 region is CAWSRLHYGYTF. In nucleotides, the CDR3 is TGTGCCTGGAGCAGGTTGCACTATGGCTACACCTTC.

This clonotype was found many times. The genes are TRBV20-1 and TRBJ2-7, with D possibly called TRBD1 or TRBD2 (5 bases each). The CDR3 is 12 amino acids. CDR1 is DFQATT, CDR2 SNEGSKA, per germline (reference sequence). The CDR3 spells CSPKGRSYEQYF. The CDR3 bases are TGCAGCCCCAAGGGACGGTCCTACGAGCAGTACTTC.

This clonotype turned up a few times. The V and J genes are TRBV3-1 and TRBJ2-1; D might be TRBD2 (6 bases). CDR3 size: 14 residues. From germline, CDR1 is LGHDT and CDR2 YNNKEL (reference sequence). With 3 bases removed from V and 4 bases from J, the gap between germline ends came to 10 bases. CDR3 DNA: TGTGCCAGCAGCCATGGAGCGGGTTACAATGAGCAGTTCTTC. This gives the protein CASSHGAGYNEQFF.

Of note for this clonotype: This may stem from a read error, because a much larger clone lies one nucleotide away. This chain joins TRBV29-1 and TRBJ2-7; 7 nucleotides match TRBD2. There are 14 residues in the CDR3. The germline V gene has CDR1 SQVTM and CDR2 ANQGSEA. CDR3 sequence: CSVGGTSATYERYF. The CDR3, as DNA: TGCAGCGTGGGTGGTACTAGCGCAACCTACGAGCGGTACTTC.

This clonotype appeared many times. The CDR3 reads CASSPTIGDRVSNQPQHF. The CDR3 nucleotides are TGTGCCAGCAGCCCGACTATTGGGGACAGGGTAAGCAATCAGCCCCAGCATTTT. The chain joins TRBV7-4 to TRBJ1-5; TRBD1 matches at 9 bases. CDR1 and CDR2 from the germline V gene are SGHVT and SQSDAQ. Trimming took 5 bases from V and 1 from J; bases not matched to a gene: 12. This CDR3 contains 18 residues.

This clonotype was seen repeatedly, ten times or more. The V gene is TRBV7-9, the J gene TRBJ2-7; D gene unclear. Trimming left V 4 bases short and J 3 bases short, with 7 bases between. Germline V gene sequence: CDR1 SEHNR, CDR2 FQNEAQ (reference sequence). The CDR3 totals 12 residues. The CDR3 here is CASSSGYYEQYF. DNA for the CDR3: TGTGCCAGCAGCTCCGGATACTACGAGCAGTACTTC.

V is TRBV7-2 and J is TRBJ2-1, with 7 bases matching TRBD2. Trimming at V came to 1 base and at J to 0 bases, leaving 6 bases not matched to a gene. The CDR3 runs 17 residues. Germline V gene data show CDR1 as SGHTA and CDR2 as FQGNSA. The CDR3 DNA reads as TGTGCCAGCAGCTTAGGGGGAGGGACGAGCTCCTACAATGAGCAGTTCTTC. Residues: CASSLGGGTSSYNEQFF.

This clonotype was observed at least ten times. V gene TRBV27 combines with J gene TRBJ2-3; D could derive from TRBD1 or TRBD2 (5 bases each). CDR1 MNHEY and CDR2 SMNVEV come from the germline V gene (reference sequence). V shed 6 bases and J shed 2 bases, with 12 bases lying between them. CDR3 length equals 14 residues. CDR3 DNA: TGTGCCAGCAGGAGGGACGGAATCACAGATACGCAGTATTTT. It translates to CASRRDGITDTQYF.

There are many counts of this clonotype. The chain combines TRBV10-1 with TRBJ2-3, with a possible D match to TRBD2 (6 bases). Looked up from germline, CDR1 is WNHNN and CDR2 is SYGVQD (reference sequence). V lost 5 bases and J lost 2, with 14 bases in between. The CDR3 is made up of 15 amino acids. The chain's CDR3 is CASSPSAGPTDTQYF. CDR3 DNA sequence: TGCGCCAGCAGTCCTTCTGCGGGGCCCACAGATACGCAGTATTTT.

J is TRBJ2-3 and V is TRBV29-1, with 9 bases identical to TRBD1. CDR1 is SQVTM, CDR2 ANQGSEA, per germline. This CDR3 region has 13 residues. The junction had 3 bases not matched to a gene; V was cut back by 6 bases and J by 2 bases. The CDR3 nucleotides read TGCAGCGTGGACAGGGGAAACACAGATACGCAGTATTTT. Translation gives CSVDRGNTDTQYF.

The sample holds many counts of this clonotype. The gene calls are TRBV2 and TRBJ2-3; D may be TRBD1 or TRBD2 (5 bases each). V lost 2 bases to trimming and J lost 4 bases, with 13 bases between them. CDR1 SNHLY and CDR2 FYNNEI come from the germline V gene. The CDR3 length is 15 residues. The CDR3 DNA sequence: TGTGCCAGCAGTGAAATGGGGCACGGGGCAGATACGCAGTATTTT. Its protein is CASSEMGHGADTQYF. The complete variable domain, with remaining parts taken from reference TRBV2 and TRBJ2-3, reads EPEVTQTPSHQVTQMGQEVILRCVPISNHLYFYWYRQILGQKVEFLVSFYNNEISEKSEIFDDQFSVERPDGSNFTLKIRSTKLEDSAMYFCASSEMGHGADTQYFGPGTRLTVL.

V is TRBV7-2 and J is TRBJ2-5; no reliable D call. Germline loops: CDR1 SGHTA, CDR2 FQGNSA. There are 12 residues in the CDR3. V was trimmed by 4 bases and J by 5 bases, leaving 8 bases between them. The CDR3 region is CASSSARETQYF. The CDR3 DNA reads TGTGCCAGCAGCTCGGCTAGGGAGACCCAGTACTTC.

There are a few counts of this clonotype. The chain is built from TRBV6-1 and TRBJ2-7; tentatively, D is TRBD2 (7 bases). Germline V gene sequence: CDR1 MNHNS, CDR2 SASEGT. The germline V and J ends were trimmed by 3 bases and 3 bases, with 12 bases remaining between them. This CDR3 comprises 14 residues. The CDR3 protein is CASSDGGQSYEQYF. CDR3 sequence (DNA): TGTGCCAGCAGTGACGGGGGGCAGAGCTACGAGCAGTACTTC.

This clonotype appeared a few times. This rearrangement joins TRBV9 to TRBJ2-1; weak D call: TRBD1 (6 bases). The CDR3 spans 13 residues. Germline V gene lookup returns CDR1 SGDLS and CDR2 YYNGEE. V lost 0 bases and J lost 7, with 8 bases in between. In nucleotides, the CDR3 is TGTGCCAGCAGCGTAGGGGGGCGGAATGAGCAGTTCTTC. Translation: CASSVGGRNEQFF.